One sample yielded the 24 T cell receptor beta chains listed below, sequenced in a study of T cell responses to AZD1222 COVID-19 vaccine. Only in-frame clones appear in the TCRdb table, and some are missing; sequencing was by immunoSEQ multiplex PCR. Among 250,000 to 300,000 clones, roughly 93% were seen once, and the ten largest hold 0.55%. Sequenced here: peripheral blood, sampled 28 days after the second AZD1222 dose. The receptors were sampled from an adult who received the AZD1222 COVID-19 vaccine.

The rearrangement uses TRBV7-9 and TRBJ1-1; D is undetermined. V gave up 3 bases and J gave up 7 bases, with 6 bases separating them. The CDR3 length is 11 residues. The germline V gene has CDR1 SEHNR and CDR2 FQNEAQ (reference sequence). In DNA, the CDR3 is TGTGCCAGCAGCTTTTCTGGTGAAGCTTTCTTT. This translates into CASSFSGEAFF.

The chain carries TRBV28 and TRBJ1-1; no reliable D call. The CDR3 totals 13 residues. CDR1 and CDR2 from the germline V gene are MDHEN and SYDVKM. Trimming pared 7 bases from V and 0 bases from J, leaving 9 bases between. In DNA form, the CDR3 reads TGTGCCAGCATCAATACGATGAACACTGAAGCTTTCTTT. Its translation: CASINTMNTEAFF.

CDR3 sequence reads: CASSIGHTYNEQFF. The CDR3 DNA reads TGTGCCAGTAGTATAGGCCACACCTACAATGAGCAGTTCTTC. The chain couples TRBV19 to TRBJ2-1; D uncertain. Germline V CDR1 and CDR2: LNHDA, SQIVND (reference sequence). The CDR3 covers 14 residues. The V gene lost 1 base and the J gene lost 2 bases, with 6 bases spanning the gap.

This chain uses TRBV3-1 (or the pseudogene TRBV3-2) with TRBJ1-2; D ambiguous. The germline CDR1 and CDR2 sequences are LGHDT and YNNKEL (reference sequence). The CDR3 sequence is 13 residues long. Trimming took 5 bases from V and 6 from J, leaving 13 bases between them. The CDR3 loop is CASSYRYSDGYTF. The CDR3 DNA reads as TGTGCCAGCAGCTACCGTTACTCGGATGGCTACACCTTC.

V usage is TRBV7-8 and J usage is TRBJ2-5; TRBD2 agrees at 7 bases. Trimming took 4 bases from V and 4 from J; bases not matched to a gene: 9. There are 15 residues in the CDR3. Germline V gene data show CDR1 as SGHVS and CDR2 as FQNEAQ. DNA of the CDR3: TGTGCCAGCAGCTCGAAGCGGGATAGGGGAGAGACCCAGTACTTC. It is translated as CASSSKRDRGETQYF.

V is TRBV19 and J is TRBJ1-2, with D uncertain. The germline V gene has CDR1 LNHDA and CDR2 SQIVND (reference sequence). V was cut by 3 bases and J by 6 bases, with 8 bases left in between. This CDR3 has 12 amino acids. As DNA, the CDR3 is TGTGCCAGTAGTATGGGAGGGCATGGCTACACCTTC. It is translated as CASSMGGHGYTF.

The J gene is TRBJ1-5, the V gene TRBV5-5, with 7 bases fitting TRBD1. Germline values: CDR1 SGHKS, CDR2 YYEKEE (reference sequence). The ends lost 2 bases at V and 0 bases at J; junction bases unmatched: 2. The CDR3 has 15 residues. The CDR3 sequence: CASSFTGASNQPQHF. In nucleotides, the CDR3 is TGTGCCAGCAGCTTCACAGGGGCTAGCAATCAGCCCCAGCATTTT.

The chain couples TRBV18 to TRBJ1-1; TRBD1 is a possible D gene (5 bases). Trimming left V 6 bases short and J 1 base short, with 15 bases between. Germline loops: CDR1 KGHSH, CDR2 LQKENI. The CDR3 consists of 15 residues. The CDR3 bases are TGTGCCAGCTCCCCCCGATCTGGGGGGAACACTGAAGCTTTCTTT. Its protein product is CASSPRSGGNTEAFF.

This clone was seen more than once but under ten times. The chain carries TRBV10-1 and TRBJ2-7, with unresolved D. Trimming pared 4 bases from V and 0 bases from J, leaving 10 bases between. The CDR3 runs 14 residues. Germline CDR1 reads WNHNN; CDR2 reads SYGVQD (reference sequence). The CDR3 sequence is CASSGRWGSYEQYF. In DNA form, the CDR3 reads TGCGCCAGCAGTGGTCGTTGGGGCTCCTACGAGCAGTACTTC.

The rearrangement uses TRBV4-3 and TRBJ2-1; possibly TRBD2 for D (5 bases). The CDR3 contains 16 residues. Trimming shortened V by 0 bases and J by 6 bases, and 15 bases separated the two germline ends. The germline V gene has CDR1 LGHNA and CDR2 YSLEER. The CDR3 loop reads CASSQERLIVGNEQFF. CDR3 DNA: TGCGCCAGCAGCCAAGAGCGACTAATCGTTGGCAATGAGCAGTTCTTC.

The chain combines TRBV12-5 with TRBJ2-5, with TRBD2 matching over 8 bases. The CDR3 consists of 13 residues. CDR1 and CDR2 (germline): LGHNT, FRNRAP. The junction had 5 bases not matched to a gene; V was cut back by 6 bases and J by 5 bases. The CDR3, as DNA: TGTGCTAGTGGCGCCGCGGGGGGCGAGACCCAGTACTTC. Its translation: CASGAAGGETQYF.

The chain couples TRBV28 to TRBJ1-1; D remains ambiguous. V lost 7 bases and J 5 bases, leaving 14 bases between the germline ends. The CDR3 spans 13 residues. Per germline, CDR1 MDHEN and CDR2 SYDVKM. CDR3 DNA sequence: TGTGCCAGCACCCCGAGAGGCCGGACTGAAGCTTTCTTT. It codes for CASTPRGRTEAFF.

Points on this clone: This specimen includes other DNA sequences encoding the same CDR3. V usage is TRBV3-1 (or the pseudogene TRBV3-2) and J usage is TRBJ1-1; weak D call: TRBD1 (5 bases). This CDR3 is built from 13 residues. From germline, CDR1 is LGHDT and CDR2 YNNKEL (reference sequence). With 1 base removed from V and 7 bases from J, the gap between germline ends came to 10 bases. Here the CDR3 DNA reads TGTGCCAGCAGCCAAGGGGGCAGGGTTGAAGCTTTCTTT. Translation: CASSQGGRVEAFF.

The CDR3 DNA sequence: TGTGCCAGTAGTGACATAGCGGGGACCTACGAGCAGTACTTC. It encodes CASSDIAGTYEQYF. The V gene is TRBV19, the J gene TRBJ2-7; 8 positions match TRBD2. The CDR3 runs to 14 residues. Germline CDR1 is LNHDA and CDR2 is SQIVND (reference sequence). J lost 2 bases, V lost 5 bases, and 5 bases had no gene match.

This chain connects TRBV15 to TRBJ2-1; no clear D. Germline assignment: CDR1 LNHNV and CDR2 YYDKDF (reference sequence). V lost 0 bases and J lost 5, with 8 bases in between. The CDR3 sequence is 14 residues long. CDR3 DNA sequence: TGTGCCACCAGCAGAGATGGTGGGGACAATGAGCAGTTCTTC. Residues: CATSRDGGDNEQFF.

This rearrangement joins TRBV11-2 to TRBJ2-7; tentatively, D is TRBD2 (5 bases). Trimming removed 4 bases at V and 0 bases at J, with 10 bases between. Germline CDR1 and CDR2: SGHAT and FQNNGV. The CDR3 runs 14 residues. The CDR3 nucleotides are TGTGCCAGCAGCTCATGGGGAGCCTCCTACGAGCAGTACTTC. This gives the protein CASSSWGASYEQYF.

J is TRBJ1-2 and V is TRBV18; D not resolved. V lost 3 bases to trimming and J lost 6 bases, with 11 bases between them. The CDR3 is 13 residues long. Per the germline V gene, CDR1 is KGHSH and CDR2 is LQKENI. CDR3 nucleotides: TGTGCCAGCTCACCCAACATGGACGATGGCTACACCTTC. It is translated as CASSPNMDDGYTF.

The V and J genes are TRBV2 and TRBJ2-5, with D perhaps TRBD2 (7 bases). V was trimmed by 11 bases and J by 5 bases, leaving 18 bases between them. CDR1 and CDR2 from the germline V gene are SNHLY and FYNNEI. This CDR3 has 13 residues. The CDR3 DNA follows: TGTGCCTCCTTGGGGCGGGGGCAGGAGACCCAGTACTTC. Protein: CASLGRGQETQYF. Filled out from reference TRBV2 and TRBJ2-5, the complete variable domain reads EPEVTQTPSHQVTQMGQEVILRCVPISNHLYFYWYRQILGQKVEFLVSFYNNEISEKSEIFDDQFSVERPDGSNFTLKIRSTKLEDSAMYFCASLGRGQETQYFGPGTRLLVL.

The chain has TRBV7-8 and TRBJ2-3; D gene unclear. The CDR3 spans 15 residues. V was pared by 6 bases and J by 4 bases, with 17 bases between. From germline, CDR1 is SGHVS and CDR2 FQNEAQ. The chain's CDR3 is CASRQNPGFSDTQYF. The CDR3 coding sequence is TGTGCCAGCAGACAAAACCCAGGATTTTCAGATACGCAGTATTTT.

This clone has just one count. This rearrangement joins TRBV27 to TRBJ2-7; 9 positions match TRBD1. The length of the CDR3 is 14 residues. The trim removed 4 bases at V and 2 bases at J, leaving 3 bases unmatched. Germline-derived CDR1 and CDR2 are MNHEY and SMNVEV (reference sequence). CDR3 nucleotides: TGTGCCAGCAGTTGGAGGACAGGGGCCTACGAGCAGTACTTC. Encoded protein: CASSWRTGAYEQYF.

V usage is TRBV7-2 and J usage is TRBJ2-3; 7 bases are a match to TRBD2. This CDR3 has 19 amino acids. V was clipped by 5 bases and J by 2 bases; unmatched bases: 19. The germline V gene encodes CDR1 SGHTA and CDR2 FQGNSA. The CDR3: CASSPSFSYTSAITDTQYF. CDR3 DNA sequence: TGTGCCAGCAGCCCATCTTTCTCCTATACTAGCGCGATCACAGATACGCAGTATTTT. Together with reference TRBV7-2 and TRBJ2-3, the CDR3 gives the full variable domain: GAGVSQSPSNKVTEKGKDVELRCDPISGHTALYWYRQSLGQGLEFLIYFQGNSAPDKSGLPSDRFSAERTGGSVSTLTIQRTQQEDSAVYLCASSPSFSYTSAITDTQYFGPGTRLTVL.

The chain uses TRBV5-1 and TRBJ2-7; 12 bases fit TRBD2. The CDR3 length is 17 residues. Germline V lookup: CDR1 SGHRS, CDR2 YFSETQ. J was trimmed by 0 bases and V by 0 bases; bases with no gene match: 4. CDR3 nucleotides: TGCGCCAGCAGCTTGGGGACTAGCGGGATACACTCCTACGAGCAGTACTTC. Translated: CASSLGTSGIHSYEQYF. The full variable domain, completed using reference TRBV5-1 and TRBJ2-7, is KAGVTQTPRYLIKTRGQQVTLSCSPISGHRSVSWYQQTPGQGLQFLFEYFSETQRNKGNFPGRFSGRQFSNSRSEMNVSTLELGDSALYLCASSLGTSGIHSYEQYFGPGTRLTVT.

V is TRBV11-2 and J is TRBJ2-3; 12 bases match TRBD2. Germline assignment: CDR1 SGHAT and CDR2 FQNNGV. The length of the CDR3 is 18 residues. The V gene end was trimmed by 4 bases and the J gene end by 3 bases; junction bases not matched to a gene: 11. The CDR3 sequence is CASSSLALAGGGTDTQYF. The CDR3, as DNA: TGTGCCAGCAGCTCGCTGGCACTAGCGGGGGGCGGGACAGATACGCAGTATTTT.

The chain recombines TRBV10-1 with TRBJ2-1; tentative D call: TRBD2 (6 bases). CDR3 length: 14 residues. The germline V gene encodes CDR1 WNHNN and CDR2 SYGVQD (reference sequence). Trimming pared 0 bases from V and 8 bases from J, leaving 11 bases between. The CDR3 bases are TGCGCCAGCAGTGAGTCGATGGGACTCCATGAGCAGTTCTTC. Its protein product is CASSESMGLHEQFF.